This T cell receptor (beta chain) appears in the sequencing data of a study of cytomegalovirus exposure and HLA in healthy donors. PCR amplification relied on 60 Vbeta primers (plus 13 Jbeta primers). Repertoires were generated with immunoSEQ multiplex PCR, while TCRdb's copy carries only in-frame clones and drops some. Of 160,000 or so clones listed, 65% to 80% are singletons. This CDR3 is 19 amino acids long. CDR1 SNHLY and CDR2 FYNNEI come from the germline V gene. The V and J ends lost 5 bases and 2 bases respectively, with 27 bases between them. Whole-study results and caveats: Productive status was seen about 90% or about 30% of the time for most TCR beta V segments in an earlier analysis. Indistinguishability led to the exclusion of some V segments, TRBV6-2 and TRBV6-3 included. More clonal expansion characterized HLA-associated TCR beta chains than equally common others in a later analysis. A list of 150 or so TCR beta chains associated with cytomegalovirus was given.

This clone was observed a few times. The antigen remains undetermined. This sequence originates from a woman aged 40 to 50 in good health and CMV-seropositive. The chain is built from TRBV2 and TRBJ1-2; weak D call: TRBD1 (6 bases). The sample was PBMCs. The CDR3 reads CASSQGLTSWGRHNYGYTF. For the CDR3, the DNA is TGTGCCAGCAGTCAAGGTCTGACCTCATGGGGGCGTCACAACTATGGCTACACCTTC.